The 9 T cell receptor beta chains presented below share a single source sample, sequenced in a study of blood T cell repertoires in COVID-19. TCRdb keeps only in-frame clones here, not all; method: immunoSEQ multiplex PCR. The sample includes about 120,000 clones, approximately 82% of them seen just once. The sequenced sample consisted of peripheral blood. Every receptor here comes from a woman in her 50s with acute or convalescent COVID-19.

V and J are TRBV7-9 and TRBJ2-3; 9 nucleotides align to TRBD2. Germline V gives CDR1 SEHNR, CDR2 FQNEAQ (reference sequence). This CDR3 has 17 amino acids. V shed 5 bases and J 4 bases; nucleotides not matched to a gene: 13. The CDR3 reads CASSGGGVAGEADTQYF. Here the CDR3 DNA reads TGTGCCAGCAGCGGCGGGGGGGTAGCGGGAGAGGCAGATACGCAGTATTTT. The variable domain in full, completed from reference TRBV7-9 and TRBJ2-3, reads DTGVSQNPRHKITKRGQNVTFRCDPISEHNRLYWYRQTLGQGPEFLTYFQNEAQLEKSRLLSDRFSAERPKGSFSTLEIQRTEQGDSAMYLCASSGGGVAGEADTQYFGPGTRLTVL.

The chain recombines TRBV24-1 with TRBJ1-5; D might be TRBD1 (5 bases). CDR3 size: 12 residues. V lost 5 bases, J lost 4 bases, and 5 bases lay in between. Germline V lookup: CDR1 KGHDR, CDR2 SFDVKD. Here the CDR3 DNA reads TGTGCCACCAGTGCAGGGAATCAGCCCCAGCATTTT. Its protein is CATSAGNQPQHF.

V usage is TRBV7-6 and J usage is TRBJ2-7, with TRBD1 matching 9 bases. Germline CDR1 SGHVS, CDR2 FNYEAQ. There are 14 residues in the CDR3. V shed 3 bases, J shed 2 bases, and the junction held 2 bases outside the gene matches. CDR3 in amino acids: CASSFGQGTYEQYF. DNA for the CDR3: TGTGCCAGCAGCTTTGGACAGGGGACCTACGAGCAGTACTTC.

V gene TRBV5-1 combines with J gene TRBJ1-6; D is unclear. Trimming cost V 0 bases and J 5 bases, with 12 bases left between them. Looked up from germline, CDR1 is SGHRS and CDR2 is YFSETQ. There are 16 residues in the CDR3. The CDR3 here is CASSLGPGNNNSPLHF. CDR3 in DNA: TGCGCCAGCAGCTTGGGCCCGGGTAATAATAATTCACCCCTCCACTTT.

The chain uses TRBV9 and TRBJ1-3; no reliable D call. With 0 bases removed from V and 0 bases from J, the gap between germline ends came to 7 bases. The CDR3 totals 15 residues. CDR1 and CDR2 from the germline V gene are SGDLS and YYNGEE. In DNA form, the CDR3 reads TGTGCCAGCAGCGTAGGCGGGAGCTCTGGAAACACCATATATTTT. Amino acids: CASSVGGSSGNTIYF.

The DNA for the CDR3 is TGTGCCAGCAGTTTACGAGATCAGCCCCAGCATTTT. Encoded protein: CASSLRDQPQHF. V is TRBV12-3 or TRBV12-4 and J is TRBJ1-5; D gene ambiguous. V dropped 2 bases and J dropped 5 bases, with 4 bases sitting between them. The CDR3 extends over 12 amino acids.

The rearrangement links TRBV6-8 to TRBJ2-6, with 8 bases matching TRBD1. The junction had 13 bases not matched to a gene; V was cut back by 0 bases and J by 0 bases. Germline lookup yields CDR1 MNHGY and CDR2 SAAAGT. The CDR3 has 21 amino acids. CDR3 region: CASSYSTGRGLSSSGANVLTF. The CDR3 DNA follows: TGTGCCAGCAGTTACTCGACGGGCAGGGGGCTTTCTAGCTCTGGGGCCAACGTCCTGACTTTC.

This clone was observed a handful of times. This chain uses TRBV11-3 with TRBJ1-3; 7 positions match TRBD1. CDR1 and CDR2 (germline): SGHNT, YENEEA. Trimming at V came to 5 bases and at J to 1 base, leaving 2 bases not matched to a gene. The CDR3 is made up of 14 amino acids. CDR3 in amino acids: CASSPTGSGNTIYF. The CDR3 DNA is TGTGCCAGCAGCCCGACAGGGTCTGGAAACACCATATATTTT.

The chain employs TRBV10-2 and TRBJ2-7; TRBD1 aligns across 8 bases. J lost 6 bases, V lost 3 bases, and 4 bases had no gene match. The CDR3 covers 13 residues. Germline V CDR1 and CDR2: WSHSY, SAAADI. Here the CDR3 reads CASSDFDRGEQYF. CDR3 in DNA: TGCGCCAGCAGTGATTTCGACAGGGGCGAGCAGTACTTC.